A selection of T cell receptor beta chains follows, all from one sample in a study of cytomegalovirus exposure and HLA in healthy donors. Assay: immunoSEQ multiplex PCR; the TCRdb copy retains only in-frame clones and omits some. This repertoire shows roughly 180,000 clones, about 80% found once; its top ten account for roughly 5%. Source material: PBMCs. Source of these receptors: a man aged 18 to 29 in good health and CMV-seronegative. Each CDR3 is given without its conserved first and last residue. The order of the fields is J gene, clone size, V gene, CDR3 protein. Clone size is stated in some rows and not others, as once, few, many or a class when expanded.

TRBJ2-7 . TRBV2 ASRGLDHHYEQY
TRBJ1-1 . TRBV19 ASSSGTGNTEAF
TRBJ1-5 . TRBV28 ASTVGANQPQH
TRBJ1-1 few TRBV6-5 ASSGRDRGTEAF
TRBJ2-4 . TRBV7-2 ASSLVGGLAKNIQY
TRBJ2-7 few TRBV4-3 ASSQSGTGRYEQY
TRBJ2-5 . TRBV7-9 ASSQWRGQETQY
TRBJ2-3 . TRBV6-1 ASSDRLAGGPTDTQY
TRBJ2-7 . TRBV30 AWREGTSGSYPTSYEQY
TRBJ2-3 . TRBV19 ASSWTSGSTDTQY
TRBJ2-3 . TRBV7-9 SSSLIRDTDTQY
TRBJ2-6 . TRBV10-3 ASGTGEGSGANVLT
TRBJ2-1 . TRBV2 ASSEALRRGEQF